The 20 T cell receptor beta chains in this list originate from one sample, sequenced in a study of human CD8 memory T cell subsets. Sequencing libraries of TCR beta were made by UMI-labeled 5' RACE. No DNA is given; TCRdb re-called the 5' RACE reads and lists each CDR3 protein once. The table for this sample gives about 5,600 distinct CDR3 sequences. Sequencing was carried out using CD8+ effector memory T cells (TEM) sorted from PBMCs. Described subset: effector memory CD8 T cells, CCR7- CD45RO+ CD95+. These receptors all stem from a human donor in good health.

The J gene is TRBJ1-5, the V gene TRBV27. Germline V gene sequence: CDR1 MNHEY, CDR2 SMNVEV (reference sequence). CDR3 length: 15 amino acids. Here the CDR3 reads CASSLSGSQRQPQHF.

V usage is TRBV19 and J usage is TRBJ1-6. This CDR3 is built from 12 residues. Germline V gene lookup returns CDR1 LNHDA and CDR2 SQIVND (reference sequence). The CDR3 sequence is CASGDLTSPLHF.

Judged by frequency, this clonotype is medium-sized. The chain employs TRBV28 and TRBJ1-5. The CDR3 extends over 14 amino acids. CDR1 is MDHEN, CDR2 SYDVKM, per germline. The CDR3 protein is CATKGPNSNQPQHF.

The V call is TRBV24-1, the J call TRBJ2-3; no DNA is available, so the TRBD1 call from TCRdb remains unchecked. CDR3 length equals 15 residues. Germline V gene sequence: CDR1 KGHDR, CDR2 SFDVKD. The chain's CDR3 is CATSDWDRAADGQYF.

The rearrangement joins TRBV6-2 or TRBV6-3 to TRBJ1-1; the D call from TCRdb, TRBD1, cannot be confirmed without DNA. The CDR3 contains 14 residues. Germline V CDR1 and CDR2: MNHEY, SVGEGT. CDR3: CASKPGGFYTEAFF.

This clonotype is called medium-sized (0.01 to 0.1%) based on its frequency. The J gene is TRBJ2-7, the V gene TRBV2; TCRdb designates TRBD1, a call that cannot be tested without DNA. CDR1 SNHLY and CDR2 FYNNEI come from the germline V gene. CDR3 length: 14 residues. The CDR3: CASSPPGQTYEQYF. Full variable domain (remainder filled in from reference TRBV2 and TRBJ2-7): EPEVTQTPSHQVTQMGQEVILRCVPISNHLYFYWYRQILGQKVEFLVSFYNNEISEKSEIFDDQFSVERPDGSNFTLKIRSTKLEDSAMYFCASSPPGQTYEQYFGPGTRLTVT.

The genes are TRBV28 and TRBJ2-5. The CDR3 loop spans 14 amino acids. CDR1 and CDR2 from the germline V gene are MDHEN and SYDVKM. The CDR3 sequence is CASSLIGHQETQYF.

V is TRBV28 and J is TRBJ2-2; as DNA is missing, the TRBD1 call by TCRdb cannot be tested. In germline, CDR1 is MDHEN, CDR2 SYDVKM. CDR3 size: 14 residues. CDR3 protein: CASSLNRGAGELFF.

This clonotype is deemed medium-sized by its frequency. CDR3 protein: CASSQDGNRYNEQFF. This rearrangement joins TRBV4-3 to TRBJ2-1; TCRdb's D call, TRBD1, is unchecked because there is no DNA. Germline loops: CDR1 LGHNA, CDR2 YSLEER. CDR3 length: 15 residues.

The chain carries TRBV7-2 and TRBJ1-2. CDR1 and CDR2 from the germline V gene are SGHTA and FQGNSA. The CDR3 extends over 15 amino acids. The CDR3: CASSSTGAPNYGYTF.

The rearrangement joins TRBV12-3 or TRBV12-4 to TRBJ2-1; without DNA, the TCRdb call of TRBD1 cannot be checked. The CDR3 sequence is 12 residues long. The CDR3 loop is CASSPGNNEQFF.

V is TRBV20-1 and J is TRBJ2-1. This CDR3 contains 14 residues. Germline CDR1 DFQATT, CDR2 SNEGSKA (reference sequence). CDR3: CSANSASSYNEQFF.

J is TRBJ1-5 and V is TRBV19. This CDR3 is 18 amino acids long. Germline assignment: CDR1 LNHDA and CDR2 SQIVND (reference sequence). This chain's CDR3 is CASSTRPEVRLSNQPQHF.

The rearrangement joins TRBV9 to TRBJ1-1. Germline CDR1 reads SGDLS; CDR2 reads YYNGEE. CDR3 size: 14 residues. The CDR3 loop reads CASSVDLMNTEAFF.

The chain recombines TRBV29-1 with TRBJ2-2; the TRBD1 assignment by TCRdb is unverifiable without DNA. Germline loops: CDR1 SQVTM, CDR2 ANQGSEA. This CDR3 has 13 residues. The CDR3 here is CSALGSSTGELFF.

The chain couples TRBV12-3 or TRBV12-4 to TRBJ1-5; TCRdb selects TRBD1, and the lack of DNA leaves this call unchecked. This CDR3 spans 14 amino acids. The CDR3 here is CASRRQGALQPQHF.

The genes are TRBV20-1 and TRBJ1-2; TCRdb proposes TRBD1, but this gene call is untestable without DNA. The germline V gene has CDR1 DFQATT and CDR2 SNEGSKA (reference sequence). This CDR3 contains 13 residues. CDR3 sequence: CSAYAPGDASYTF.

The chain links TRBV7-6 to TRBJ1-5; TCRdb's assignment of TRBD1 cannot be checked, as there is no DNA. The CDR3 is 15 amino acids. The germline V gene has CDR1 SGHVS and CDR2 FNYEAQ. The CDR3 reads CASSPGQGAIQPQHF.

The chain recombines TRBV5-5 with TRBJ1-1. Germline V lookup: CDR1 SGHKS, CDR2 YYEKEE (reference sequence). The CDR3 is made up of 16 amino acids. This CDR3 is CASSLDPGFMNTEAFF.

The V call is TRBV4-1, the J call TRBJ1-2; TCRdb's D call of TRBD1 is untestable without DNA. Germline loops: CDR1 MGHRA, CDR2 YSYEKL. This CDR3 is built from 17 residues. The CDR3 sequence is CASSQRSPDSDTYGYTF.